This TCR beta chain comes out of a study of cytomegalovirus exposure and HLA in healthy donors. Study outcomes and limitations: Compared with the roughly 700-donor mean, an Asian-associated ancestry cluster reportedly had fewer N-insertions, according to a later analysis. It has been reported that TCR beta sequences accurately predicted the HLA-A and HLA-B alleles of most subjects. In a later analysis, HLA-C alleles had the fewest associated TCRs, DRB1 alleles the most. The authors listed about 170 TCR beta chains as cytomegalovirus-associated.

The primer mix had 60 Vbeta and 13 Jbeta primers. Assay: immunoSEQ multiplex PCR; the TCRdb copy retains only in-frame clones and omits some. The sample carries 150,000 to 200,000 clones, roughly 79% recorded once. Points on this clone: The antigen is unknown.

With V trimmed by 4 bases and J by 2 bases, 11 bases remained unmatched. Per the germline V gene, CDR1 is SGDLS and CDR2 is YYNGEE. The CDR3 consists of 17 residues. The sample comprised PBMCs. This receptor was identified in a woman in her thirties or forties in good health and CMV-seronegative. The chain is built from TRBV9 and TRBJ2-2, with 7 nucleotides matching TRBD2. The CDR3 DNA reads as TGTGCCAGCAGCCCAGGAGCGGGACGGTATAACACCGGGGAGCTGTTTTTT. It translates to CASSPGAGRYNTGELFF.